These T cell receptor beta chains were read from a single sample in a study of blood T cell repertoires in COVID-19. The protocol was immunoSEQ multiplex PCR, while the TCRdb copy is restricted to in-frame clones and leaves out a portion. The sample has more than 250,000 clones, 90% seen once. Sequenced input: PBMCs or T cells enriched from blood (not recorded which). These receptor sequences come from a woman under 30 with acute COVID-19. Each CDR3 is given with its conserved first and last residue. A D gene is named only where the DNA matches it firmly. A row's size may be missing; if present it is once, few, many or a size class.

CDR3aa,CDR3nt,v_gene,abundance,j_gene,d_gene
CASSKIQAYYGYTF,TGTGCCAGCAGTAAAATACAGGCCTACTATGGCTACACCTTC,TRBV28,.,TRBJ1-2,.
CASSLATGGTSPLHF,TGTGCCAGCAGCTTAGCTACAGGGGGGACATCACCCCTCCACTTT,TRBV7-2,once,TRBJ1-6,TRBD1
CASSLLAGGAPNEQFF,TGCGCCAGCAGCTTATTAGCGGGAGGCGCCCCCAATGAGCAGTTCTTC,TRBV5-1,.,TRBJ2-1,TRBD2
CSVGTYTGIAEAFF,TGCAGCGTTGGCACGTATACAGGGATCGCTGAAGCTTTCTTT,TRBV29-1,.,TRBJ1-1,.
CAWDQAGGPYNEQFF,TGTGCCTGGGATCAAGCGGGAGGGCCCTACAATGAGCAGTTCTTC,TRBV30,.,TRBJ2-1,TRBD2
CASSTLGTSGGNEQFF,TGTGCCAGCAGTACCCTAGGGACTAGTGGCGGCAATGAGCAGTTCTTC,TRBV2,few,TRBJ2-1,TRBD2
CASSEQPSLGQPQHF,TGTGCCAGCAGCGAACAGCCGAGTCTGGGTCAGCCCCAGCATTTT,TRBV7-6,.,TRBJ1-5,.
CASSLGGAGSTEAFF,TGCGCCAGCAGCTTGGGCGGGGCTGGTAGCACTGAAGCTTTCTTT,TRBV5-1,.,TRBJ1-1,.
CASSLQVDTQYF,TGTGCCAGCAGTTTACAGGTAGATACGCAGTATTTT,TRBV12-3/TRBV12-4,.,TRBJ2-3,.
CASSPGTGGNSPLHF,TGTGCCAGCAGTCCCGGGACAGGGGGCAATTCACCCCTCCACTTT,TRBV27,.,TRBJ1-6,TRBD1
CATSARGLGDEQFF,TGTGCCACCAGCGCACGGGGGTTGGGGGATGAGCAGTTCTTC,TRBV24-1,.,TRBJ2-1,.
CASSSSGTGELFF,TGTGCCAGCAGCTCTAGCGGCACCGGGGAGCTGTTTTTT,TRBV12-3/TRBV12-4,.,TRBJ2-2,TRBD2
CASSTRTGGDRDTQYF,TGTGCCAGCAGCACCCGGACAGGGGGGGACCGTGATACGCAGTATTTT,TRBV27,few,TRBJ2-3,TRBD1
CASGEWTAMWQETQYF,TGTGCCAGCGGAGAATGGACAGCAATGTGGCAAGAGACCCAGTACTTC,TRBV5-6,.,TRBJ2-5,.
CAWSTRTGRNEQFF,TGTGCCTGGAGCACCAGGACAGGGAGGAATGAGCAGTTCTTC,TRBV30,.,TRBJ2-1,TRBD1
CASSELSSNQPQHF,TGTGCCAGCAGTGAACTATCGTCGAATCAGCCCCAGCATTTT,TRBV6-1,.,TRBJ1-5,.
CASSTGRWSSYEQYF,TGTGCCAGTAGTACAGGGCGGTGGAGCTCCTACGAGCAGTACTTC,TRBV19,.,TRBJ2-7,.
CASSHTRDSYRANYGYTF,TGTGCCAGCAGTCACACCCGGGACAGCTACCGAGCTAACTATGGCTACACCTTC,TRBV7-9,.,TRBJ1-2,TRBD1
CASSPNNQPQHF,TGTGCCAGTAGTCCCAACAATCAGCCCCAGCATTTT,TRBV19,.,TRBJ1-5,.
CASSLDGTGNEKLFF,TGTGCCAGCAGCTTAGACGGGACAGGAAATGAAAAACTGTTTTTT,TRBV7-9,once,TRBJ1-4,TRBD1
CASRSVSPLHF,TGTGCCAGCAGATCAGTTTCACCCCTCCACTTT,TRBV28,.,TRBJ1-6,.
CASSYSRHSQGSNQPQHF,TGTGCCAGCAGTTATTCTCGTCATAGCCAGGGTAGCAATCAGCCCCAGCATTTT,TRBV6-2/TRBV6-3,.,TRBJ1-5,.
CASSSFVEGYTF,TGCGCCAGCAGCTCCTTCGTTGAGGGCTACACCTTC,TRBV5-1,.,TRBJ1-2,.
CASSLTPIYTPLHF,TGTGCCAGCAGTTTAACCCCCATCTATACACCCCTCCACTTT,TRBV27,.,TRBJ1-6,.
CASSYATGEETQYF,TGTGCCAGCAGTTACGCAACAGGGGAAGAGACCCAGTACTTC,TRBV6-5,.,TRBJ2-5,TRBD1
CASSGGQGIPGELFF,TGTGCCAGCAGCGGAGGACAGGGGATACCCGGGGAGCTGTTTTTT,TRBV5-5,.,TRBJ2-2,TRBD1
CASSLDQLANYGYTF,TGCGCCAGCAGCTTGGACCAACTTGCTAACTATGGCTACACCTTC,TRBV5-1,.,TRBJ1-2,.
CASSKGGASEQYF,TGTGCCAGCAGCAAAGGTGGAGCGAGCGAGCAGTACTTC,TRBV21-1,.,TRBJ2-7,.
CATSAGVRGNTIYF,TGTGCCACCAGCGCAGGGGTCCGTGGAAACACCATATATTTT,TRBV15,.,TRBJ1-3,.
CASSLDLLAEQFNEQFF,TGCGCCAGCAGCTTGGATCTCCTAGCGGAACAATTCAATGAGCAGTTCTTC,TRBV5-1,.,TRBJ2-1,TRBD2
CASRYDSFNQPQHF,TGTGCCAGCAGGTACGACAGCTTCAATCAGCCCCAGCATTTT,TRBV6-2/TRBV6-3,.,TRBJ1-5,.
CASSDQIQGYNEQFF,TGTGCCAGCAGCGATCAGATTCAGGGTTACAATGAGCAGTTCTTC,TRBV7-9,.,TRBJ2-1,.
CASSPATGGPTEAFF,TGTGCCAGTAGTCCCGCGACAGGGGGCCCCACTGAAGCTTTCTTT,TRBV19,.,TRBJ1-1,TRBD1
CASRQLRQNNQPQHF,TGTGCCAGCAGGCAACTCCGACAGAACAATCAGCCCCAGCATTTT,TRBV6-5,.,TRBJ1-5,.
CASSLPLSNNEQFF,TGTGCCAGCAGCCTCCCTCTAAGCAACAATGAGCAGTTCTTC,TRBV16,.,TRBJ2-1,.
CSVEVLSSGSYNEQFF,TGCAGCGTTGAAGTGCTGAGCAGCGGGAGCTACAATGAGCAGTTCTTC,TRBV29-1,.,TRBJ2-1,TRBD2
CASSKLAGTDTQYF,TGTGCCAGCAGCAAACTAGCGGGCACAGATACGCAGTATTTT,TRBV7-3,.,TRBJ2-3,TRBD2
CASSEAIGDQPQHF,TGTGCCAGCAGTGAGGCGATAGGGGATCAGCCCCAGCATTTT,TRBV6-1,.,TRBJ1-5,.
CASSDRVSSGANVLTF,TGCGCCAGCAGCGACAGGGTGAGCTCTGGGGCCAACGTCCTGACTTTC,TRBV5-1,.,TRBJ2-6,TRBD1
CASSPGTGGYEQYF,TGTGCCAGCAGCCCGGGGACAGGGGGCTACGAGCAGTACTTC,TRBV3-1/TRBV3-2,.,TRBJ2-7,TRBD1
CASSLDKGLLRNTEAFF,TGTGCCAGCAGCTTGGATAAGGGGTTACTGAGGAACACTGAAGCTTTCTTT,TRBV5-6,.,TRBJ1-1,.
CASGFLLGLAGVYEQYF,TGTGCCAGCGGGTTCCTCTTGGGACTAGCGGGCGTCTACGAGCAGTACTTC,TRBV6-7,.,TRBJ2-7,TRBD2
CASSSTGTGFWIHSNQPQHF,TGTGCCAGCAGTTCAACTGGGACAGGCTTTTGGATCCATAGCAATCAGCCCCAGCATTTT,TRBV28,.,TRBJ1-5,TRBD1
CASSSPGLAGVEQFF,TGTGCCAGTAGTAGTCCGGGACTAGCGGGAGTTGAGCAGTTCTTC,TRBV19,once,TRBJ2-1,TRBD2
CASSSSDAVYEQYF,TGTGCCAGCAGCTCCTCAGATGCGGTTTACGAGCAGTACTTC,TRBV7-9,.,TRBJ2-7,.
CASSPSGTTNTGELFF,TGTGCCAGCTCACCCTCCGGGACAACGAACACCGGGGAGCTGTTTTTT,TRBV18,.,TRBJ2-2,.
CASSKEDDTQYF,TGTGCCAGCAGCAAGGAGGATGATACGCAGTATTTT,TRBV11-3,.,TRBJ2-3,.
CASSIDKGAKQPQHF,TGTGCCAGTAGTATCGACAAGGGGGCGAAACAGCCCCAGCATTTT,TRBV19,.,TRBJ1-5,TRBD1
CASSPSLLATDSYEQYF,TGCGCCAGCAGTCCCTCCCTACTAGCGACAGACTCCTACGAGCAGTACTTC,TRBV10-1,.,TRBJ2-7,TRBD2